This TCR beta chain stems from a study of metastatic and nonmetastatic thyroid tumors. Study-wide findings and caveats: When malignant thyroid tumors were compared with benign nodules, TCR beta diversity was reportedly significantly higher in the malignant tumors. This held in both blood and tumor samples.

This clone has more than one count but fewer than ten. No antigen is known for it. No patient had received any treatment before thyroid surgery. TCRdb re-analyzed the PCR reads through MiXCR. Of over 50,000 clones in the sample, 25% to 30% were seen once. This sequence was found in a female donor with papillary thyroid cancer or a benign thyroid nodule (not recorded which). Some clones in this sample may be carry-over from other donors' samples. The specimen sequenced was blood.

The DNA of the CDR3 is TGCGCCAGCAGTTCACGGCTAGCCCTACTCGAGCAGTACTTC. Its protein product is CASSSRLALLEQYF. This sequence joins TRBV10-2 and TRBJ2-7; tentatively, D is TRBD2 (5 bases). V lost 5 bases, J lost 6 bases, and 17 bases lay in between. The CDR3 length is 14 residues. CDR1 is WSHSY and CDR2 is SAAADI in the germline V gene.